This T cell receptor (beta chain) was sequenced in a study of control samples from healthy donors and cancer patients (dated by TCRdb to 2018 to 2020). As concerns this clone: Its antigen target is currently unknown. No much larger clone is present one base from it, and per-base qualities are unavailable.

Library preparation employed the immunoSEQ multiplex PCR assay. TCRdb took over this immuneACCESS table, retaining in-frame rearrangements with V and J assigned. Such tables are incomplete; in checked studies, under half of the missing clones stem from an unresolved V gene, and the remainder is unexplained. This sample is represented by around 49,000 clones; approximately 89% of them were singletons. The biggest ten clones account for 1.5% to 2% of the sample. This TCR was sampled from a man in his forties with colorectal cancer. The material sequenced was PBMCs.

Here is the DNA: TGCGCCAGCAGCCAAGCGGACAGGGTAGCCGGGGAGCTGTTTTTT. It codes for CASSQADRVAGELFF. The V and J segments used are TRBV4-3 and TRBJ2-2, and TRBD1 aligns with 8 junction nucleotides. Measured from the cysteine to the phenylalanine, the CDR3 is 15 residues long. Only CDR3 DNA is held: 45 bases, read in frame from base 1. CDR1 and CDR2, per the germline V gene, are LGHNA and YSLEER. Relative to germline, V is missing 1 base and J is missing 6 bases, with 4 bases of the junction outside any gene match.